The 20 T cell receptor beta chains given below trace back to one sample, sequenced in a study of T cells in tumors after PD-1 blockade. Sequencing was performed with immunoSEQ multiplex PCR; in TCRdb, only in-frame clones are kept and a portion is missing. The sample lists tens of thousands of clones, about four fifths occurring once. The sequencing here drew on PBMCs, taken before anti-PD-1 treatment. These receptors all stem from a human donor with basal cell carcinoma.

This clone was seen a single time. The chain combines TRBV6-1 with TRBJ2-5, with unresolved D. CDR1 and CDR2 from the germline V gene are MNHNS and SASEGT. V lost 0 bases and J lost 8, with 19 bases in between. The CDR3 runs 16 residues. The DNA for the CDR3 is TGTGCCAGCAGTGAAGCGCTCCGGGCCGCCCTGGCCACCCAGTACTTC. It encodes CASSEALRAALATQYF.

The genes are TRBV5-1 and TRBJ1-2; D is unresolved. This CDR3 region has 13 residues. The ends were cut back, 4 bases at V and 4 bases at J, with 11 bases in the middle. CDR1 is SGHRS and CDR2 is YFSETQ in the germline V gene. The CDR3 here is CASSETLGYGYTF. CDR3 sequence (DNA): TGCGCCAGCAGCGAGACCCTCGGCTATGGCTACACCTTC.

The chain recombines TRBV3-1 (or the pseudogene TRBV3-2) with TRBJ1-4; D may be TRBD1 (6 bases). Germline V gene lookup returns CDR1 LGHDT and CDR2 YNNKEL (reference sequence). The ends were cut back, 3 bases at V and 4 bases at J, with 12 bases in the middle. This CDR3 spans 15 amino acids. The CDR3 nucleotides are TGTGCCAGCAGCCACTCGGACAGACGTAATGAAAAACTGTTTTTT. As protein: CASSHSDRRNEKLFF.

The gene calls are TRBV9 and TRBJ2-5; 15 positions match TRBD2. Germline V gene data show CDR1 as SGDLS and CDR2 as YYNGEE. This CDR3 has 17 residues. The V gene end was trimmed by 3 bases and the J gene end by 5 bases; junction bases not matched to a gene: 8. The DNA of the CDR3 is TGTGCCAGCAGCGCCGGACTAGCGGGGGGGAAGTCGGAGACCCAGTACTTC. Amino acids: CASSAGLAGGKSETQYF.

V and J are TRBV3-1 (or the pseudogene TRBV3-2) and TRBJ2-7; D is undetermined. Deletions cut 0 bases from V and 4 bases from J, with 4 bases between. Looked up from germline, CDR1 is LGHDT and CDR2 is YNNKEL (reference sequence). The CDR3 totals 12 residues. The CDR3 DNA reads as TGTGCCAGCAGCCAAGACGAATACGAGCAGTACTTC. Translated, it gives CASSQDEYEQYF.

The chain links TRBV7-8 to TRBJ2-1, with D perhaps TRBD2 (6 bases). Germline values: CDR1 SGHVS, CDR2 FQNEAQ. Deletions cut 10 bases from V and 3 bases from J, with 13 bases between. This CDR3 has 13 residues. CDR3 in amino acids: CATGPGSYNEQFF. DNA of the CDR3: TGTGCCACCGGCCCCGGGAGCTACAATGAGCAGTTCTTC.

This chain links TRBV27 with TRBJ2-5, with 8 nucleotides matching TRBD1. Germline V gene lookup returns CDR1 MNHEY and CDR2 SMNVEV (reference sequence). CDR3 size: 15 residues. The V gene end was trimmed by 9 bases and the J gene end by 1 base; junction bases not matched to a gene: 10. CDR3 DNA sequence: TGTGCCAGTAAGAGAGGACAGGGCCGCCAAGAGACCCAGTACTTC. This encodes CASKRGQGRQETQYF.

The J gene is TRBJ1-6, the V gene TRBV6-1, with D unresolved. This CDR3 has 14 amino acids. Germline CDR1 and CDR2: MNHNS and SASEGT. Trimming took 1 base from V and 8 from J, leaving 9 bases between them. The CDR3 sequence: CASSEGNWDSPLHF. The CDR3 DNA reads as TGTGCCAGCAGTGAAGGGAATTGGGATTCACCCCTCCACTTT.

V usage is TRBV12-5 and J usage is TRBJ2-2; D gene unclear. Trimming pared 1 base from V and 7 bases from J, leaving 4 bases between. Germline V gene sequence: CDR1 LGHNT, CDR2 FRNRAP. The CDR3 is 12 amino acids. The CDR3 DNA reads as TGTGCTAGTGGTTTGGGAGGCGGGGAGCTGTTTTTT. Translated, it gives CASGLGGGELFF.

The genes are TRBV14 and TRBJ1-1; tentatively, D is TRBD1 (5 bases). Germline V lookup: CDR1 SGHDN, CDR2 FVKESK. The CDR3 is 14 residues long. The V gene lost 0 bases and the J gene lost 0 bases, with 5 bases spanning the gap. The DNA of the CDR3 is TGTGCCAGCAGCCAAGAGACAGTGAACACTGAAGCTTTCTTT. Its protein is CASSQETVNTEAFF.

The chain carries TRBV18 and TRBJ1-3, with D possibly being TRBD1 (5 bases). V gave up 0 bases and J gave up 4 bases, with 13 bases separating them. Germline CDR1 KGHSH, CDR2 LQKENI. The CDR3 is made up of 16 amino acids. CDR3 loop: CASSPPAGIYGNTIYF. CDR3 DNA sequence: TGTGCCAGCTCACCACCGGCAGGGATCTACGGAAACACCATATATTTT.

The chain carries TRBV5-6 and TRBJ2-7; D gene uncertain. Trimming removed 1 base at V and 4 bases at J, with 18 bases between. The CDR3 has 16 amino acids. The germline gives CDR1 SGHDT, CDR2 YYEEEE. The CDR3 is CASSLLSINNRYEQYF. The CDR3 bases are TGTGCCAGCAGCTTGTTATCGATAAATAATCGGTACGAGCAGTACTTC.

The chain employs TRBV6-6 and TRBJ1-6; D is undetermined. The V gene lost 7 bases and the J gene lost 8 bases, with 12 bases spanning the gap. The CDR3 spans 13 residues. Germline CDR1 and CDR2: MNHNY and SVGAGI (reference sequence). The CDR3 coding sequence is TGTGCCAGCATGTTAGGGAGTCATTCACCCCTCCACTTT. It translates to CASMLGSHSPLHF.

The rearrangement joins TRBV6-5 to TRBJ2-1; D may be TRBD2 (6 bases). Germline V lookup: CDR1 MNHEY, CDR2 SVGAGI. The CDR3 has 14 residues. V shed 8 bases and J shed 3 bases, with 14 bases lying between them. In DNA, the CDR3 is TGTGCCAGCTCACCGGGACTTAACTACAATGAGCAGTTCTTC. Its protein product is CASSPGLNYNEQFF.

The V gene is TRBV4-1, the J gene TRBJ1-5; no clear D. The germline V gene has CDR1 MGHRA and CDR2 YSYEKL. The CDR3 length is 15 residues. Trimming stripped 0 bases from V and 6 bases from J, with 12 bases between. The CDR3, as DNA: TGCGCCAGCAGCCAAGATGGCAGCGGGGTTCAGCCCCAGCATTTT. Translated: CASSQDGSGVQPQHF.

The rearrangement joins TRBV30 to TRBJ1-1; D uncertain. Per the germline V gene, CDR1 is GTSNPN and CDR2 is SVGIG (reference sequence). This CDR3 contains 15 residues. V lost 8 bases and J lost 1, with 20 bases in between. This chain's CDR3 is CARRTQMIGNTEAFF. The DNA of the CDR3 is TGTGCCCGACGCACACAGATGATCGGGAACACTGAAGCTTTCTTT.

This clone was seen a single time. The V and J genes are TRBV4-1 and TRBJ2-1; 15 bases line up with TRBD2. This CDR3 contains 20 residues. The V segment lost 0 bases and the J segment 4 bases; nucleotides outside the gene matches: 10. Per germline, CDR1 MGHRA and CDR2 YSYEKL. The CDR3 reads CASSQERGLAGGQGYNEQFF. The CDR3 DNA reads TGCGCCAGCAGCCAAGAGCGGGGACTAGCGGGGGGCCAGGGATACAATGAGCAGTTCTTC.

J is TRBJ2-2 and V is TRBV27, with 11 bases lining up with TRBD1. Trimming took 5 bases from V and 6 from J; bases not matched to a gene: 8. This CDR3 has 16 amino acids. The V gene's germline CDR1 is MNHEY and CDR2 SMNVEV (reference sequence). The CDR3 bases are TGTGCCAGCAGTCATTTGGACAGGGGGCTCGCCGGGGAGCTGTTTTTT. This sequence encodes CASSHLDRGLAGELFF.

The V call is TRBV19, the J call TRBJ1-4, with D tentatively TRBD1 (6 bases). The germline V gene has CDR1 LNHDA and CDR2 SQIVND (reference sequence). Trimming took 8 bases from V and 4 from J, leaving 14 bases between them. This CDR3 has 14 amino acids. CDR3 in amino acids: CASRGGTLNEKLFF. Written as DNA, the CDR3 is TGTGCCAGTCGAGGTGGGACACTTAATGAAAAACTGTTTTTT.

J is TRBJ2-5 and V is TRBV5-1, with a possible D match to TRBD1 (6 bases). The length of the CDR3 is 15 residues. V was clipped by 4 bases and J by 8 bases, with 21 bases between them. Germline assignment: CDR1 SGHRS and CDR2 YFSETQ. In DNA form, the CDR3 reads TGCGCCAGCAGCGGGGTCGGGACACTCGCAGTTACCCAGTACTTC. This gives the protein CASSGVGTLAVTQYF.